The 30 T cell receptor beta chains below come from one sample, sequenced in a study of cytomegalovirus exposure and HLA in healthy donors. Produced via immunoSEQ multiplex PCR; TCRdb's table is partial and in-frame only. The table has some 170,000 clones, around 86% seen once. Sequenced sample: PBMCs. These receptors were taken from a man aged 25 to 40 in good health and CMV-seropositive.

The CDR3 is CASSSGFNQPQHF. The CDR3 DNA is TGTGCCAGTAGTTCCGGGTTCAATCAGCCCCAGCATTTT. The chain recombines TRBV19 with TRBJ1-5; no firm D call. This CDR3 contains 13 residues. Trimming left V 5 bases short and J 3 bases short, with 8 bases between. Germline CDR1 and CDR2: LNHDA and SQIVND (reference sequence).

V gene TRBV5-8 combines with J gene TRBJ2-1; 13 bases are shared with TRBD2. The V segment lost 5 bases and the J segment 6 bases; nucleotides outside the gene matches: 11. The CDR3 spans 17 residues. Per germline, CDR1 SGHTS and CDR2 YDEGEE. The CDR3 DNA follows: TGTGCCAGCAGTCGATCGATACTAGCGGGAGGGCCCAATGAGCAGTTCTTC. Translating gives CASSRSILAGGPNEQFF.

This clone was seen just once. The genes are TRBV28 and TRBJ2-1; D gene uncertain. This CDR3 spans 16 amino acids. V shed 3 bases and J shed 0 bases, with 12 bases lying between them. Germline V lookup: CDR1 MDHEN, CDR2 SYDVKM. CDR3 residues: CASSFAPGSSYNEQFF. The DNA of the CDR3 is TGTGCCAGCAGTTTCGCCCCCGGAAGCTCCTACAATGAGCAGTTCTTC.

The rearrangement joins TRBV5-1 to TRBJ2-3; TRBD2 agrees at 14 bases. The CDR3 extends over 16 amino acids. CDR1 and CDR2 (germline): SGHRS, YFSETQ. V lost 3 bases to trimming and J lost 3 bases; unmatched junction nucleotides: 3. CDR3 sequence: CASSSWTSGGTDTQYF. CDR3 DNA: TGCGCCAGCAGCTCCTGGACTAGCGGGGGGACAGATACGCAGTATTTT.

This clone has a single count. The genes are TRBV6-4 and TRBJ2-1, with D tentatively TRBD2 (6 bases). CDR1 MRHNA and CDR2 SNTAGT come from the germline V gene. The ends were cut back, 0 bases at V and 10 bases at J, with 7 bases in the middle. This CDR3 comprises 12 residues. DNA for the CDR3: TGTGCCAGCAGTGACTCCACTAGCGAGCAGTTCTTC. Amino acids: CASSDSTSEQFF.

The chain uses TRBV29-1 and TRBJ1-1; no definite D call. V lost 5 bases and J 3 bases, leaving 10 bases between the germline ends. The V gene's germline CDR1 is SQVTM and CDR2 ANQGSEA. This CDR3 is 12 amino acids long. The CDR3 sequence: CSVRRPDTEAFF. The CDR3 DNA reads as TGCAGCGTTAGGAGGCCAGACACTGAAGCTTTCTTT.

This chain connects TRBV6-1 to TRBJ1-4; no clear D gene. Looked up from germline, CDR1 is MNHNS and CDR2 is SASEGT. The CDR3 spans 11 residues. Trimming removed 3 bases at V and 7 bases at J, with 3 bases between. The DNA of the CDR3 is TGTGCCAGCAGTGACCTTGAAAAACTGTTTTTT. Amino acids: CASSDLEKLFF.

There are a few counts of this clone. The chain combines TRBV2 with TRBJ1-1, with D maybe TRBD1 (5 bases). Between the trimmed V and J ends, which lost 7 bases and 4 bases, there was a span of 10 bases. From germline, CDR1 is SNHLY and CDR2 FYNNEI. The CDR3 totals 12 residues. CDR3 loop: CASNPDSTEAFF. The CDR3 nucleotides read TGTGCCAGCAACCCAGACAGCACTGAAGCTTTCTTT.

The genes are TRBV5-1 and TRBJ1-2; a weak D match, TRBD1 (6 bases). Germline CDR1 SGHRS, CDR2 YFSETQ. The CDR3 contains 17 residues. Trimming removed 4 bases at V and 5 bases at J, with 24 bases between. The CDR3 here is CASSPDGPTSRGYGYTF. The CDR3, as DNA: TGCGCCAGCAGCCCCGACGGCCCGACGTCGAGGGGGTATGGCTACACCTTC.

The rearrangement links TRBV11-2 to TRBJ2-1; maybe TRBD2 (5 bases). CDR3 length: 15 amino acids. Germline CDR1 reads SGHAT; CDR2 reads FQNNGV. V lost 5 bases to trimming and J lost 5 bases, with 16 bases between them. CDR3 in amino acids: CASSRTGLADNEQFF. The CDR3 DNA follows: TGTGCCAGCAGCCGTACCGGGCTAGCTGACAATGAGCAGTTCTTC. The variable domain in full, completed from reference TRBV11-2 and TRBJ2-1, reads EAGVAQSPRYKIIEKRQSVAFWCNPISGHATLYWYQQILGQGPKLLIQFQNNGVVDDSQLPKDRFSAERLKGVDSTLKIQPAKLEDSAVYLCASSRTGLADNEQFFGPGTRLTVL.

The chain joins TRBV28 to TRBJ2-7; D unresolved. The V and J ends lost 3 bases and 4 bases respectively, with 4 bases between them. Germline V CDR1 and CDR2: MDHEN, SYDVKM. The CDR3 has 11 residues. The CDR3 is CASSFRYEQYF. The DNA for the CDR3 is TGTGCCAGCAGTTTTAGGTACGAGCAGTACTTC.

This clone was recorded only once. The V call is TRBV5-1, the J call TRBJ2-3; 8 bases map to TRBD1. Losses at the gene ends were 4 bases for V and 2 bases for J; bases not matched to a gene: 9. The CDR3 has 16 residues. The germline gives CDR1 SGHRS, CDR2 YFSETQ. Here the CDR3 DNA reads TGCGCCAGCAGCCCGGACGGGGGACAGGTCACAGATACGCAGTATTTT. Residues: CASSPDGGQVTDTQYF.

V usage is TRBV4-3 and J usage is TRBJ1-1; D is uncertain. This CDR3 is 13 amino acids long. The germline V and J ends were trimmed by 2 bases and 1 base, with 5 bases remaining between them. CDR1 and CDR2 from the germline V gene are LGHNA and YSLEER. DNA of the CDR3: TGCGCCAGCAGCCAAATGGCGAACACTGAAGCTTTCTTT. Its protein is CASSQMANTEAFF.

The genes are TRBV11-2 and TRBJ2-7; TRBD1 aligns across 9 bases. Germline V lookup: CDR1 SGHAT, CDR2 FQNNGV. The CDR3 loop spans 16 amino acids. Trimming cost V 3 bases and J 6 bases; bases outside gene matches: 12. CDR3 amino acids: CASSLAPGQGNSEQYF. CDR3 nucleotides: TGTGCCAGCAGCTTGGCGCCGGGACAGGGTAATAGCGAGCAGTACTTC.

This rearrangement joins TRBV6-6 to TRBJ2-2, with D unclear. Germline V lookup: CDR1 MNHNY, CDR2 SVGAGI (reference sequence). With 2 bases removed from V and 6 bases from J, the gap between germline ends came to 7 bases. The CDR3 extends over 13 amino acids. The CDR3 nucleotides are TGTGCCAGCAGTTACCGAGTCGCCGGGGAGCTGTTTTTT. It translates to CASSYRVAGELFF.

The chain joins TRBV27 to TRBJ2-3; TRBD1 aligns across 9 bases. Looked up from germline, CDR1 is MNHEY and CDR2 is SMNVEV (reference sequence). After removal of 6 bases from V and 3 bases from J, the junction contained 7 bases not matched to a gene. This CDR3 spans 15 amino acids. DNA of the CDR3: TGTGCCAGCAGCCACACAGGGGGCGCGACAGATACGCAGTATTTT. Translation: CASSHTGGATDTQYF.

The CDR3 sequence: CASSQVGENTEAFF. The CDR3 coding sequence is TGCGCCAGCAGCCAAGTAGGGGAGAACACTGAAGCTTTCTTT. This chain uses TRBV4-3 with TRBJ1-1; D is possibly TRBD1 (5 bases). This CDR3 spans 14 amino acids. Trimming took off 1 base at V and 1 base at J, with 7 bases between the two ends. Per germline, CDR1 LGHNA and CDR2 YSLEER.

This clone was seen more than once but under ten times. The chain couples TRBV2 to TRBJ1-2; D uncertain. The germline gives CDR1 SNHLY, CDR2 FYNNEI. The CDR3 has 13 residues. V was trimmed by 10 bases and J by 5 bases, leaving 17 bases between them. The CDR3: CATNIVMMYGYTF. The CDR3 DNA is TGTGCCACCAACATAGTGATGATGTATGGCTACACCTTC.

The chain joins TRBV5-1 to TRBJ2-7; 7 bases align to TRBD2. CDR1 and CDR2 from the germline V gene are SGHRS and YFSETQ. This CDR3 is built from 15 residues. Trimming at V came to 1 base and at J to 2 bases, leaving 6 bases not matched to a gene. In nucleotides, the CDR3 is TGCGCCAGCAGCTTGCATATAGCGGGCCCCTACGAGCAGTACTTC. Its protein product is CASSLHIAGPYEQYF.

This chain uses TRBV28 with TRBJ2-7; no definite D call. The CDR3 totals 12 residues. V lost 6 bases and J 3 bases, leaving 9 bases between the germline ends. In germline, CDR1 is MDHEN, CDR2 SYDVKM. The CDR3 DNA sequence: TGTGCCAGCAGACCCCCAGGCTACGAGCAGTACTTC. It yields the protein CASRPPGYEQYF.

This clone was seen a handful of times. J is TRBJ2-1 and V is TRBV11-3, with 7 bases that match TRBD1. CDR1 SGHNT and CDR2 YENEEA come from the germline V gene. Trimming cost V 5 bases and J 3 bases; bases outside gene matches: 4. This CDR3 comprises 14 residues. The CDR3 region is CASSDRQGYNEQFF. The CDR3 DNA sequence: TGTGCCAGCAGCGACCGACAGGGCTACAATGAGCAGTTCTTC.

The chain recombines TRBV27 with TRBJ1-1; D might be TRBD1 (5 bases). Germline CDR1 is MNHEY and CDR2 is SMNVEV (reference sequence). The CDR3 spans 13 residues. With 8 bases removed from V and 0 bases from J, the gap between germline ends came to 10 bases. CDR3 loop: CASSGDVNTEAFF. The CDR3 coding sequence is TGTGCCAGCTCCGGGGACGTGAACACTGAAGCTTTCTTT.

The rearrangement uses TRBV9 and TRBJ2-1; 10 bases are shared with TRBD2. Germline V gives CDR1 SGDLS, CDR2 YYNGEE. The CDR3 has 16 residues. V trimming: 4 bases; J trimming: 4 bases; junction bases outside the gene matches: 8. Here the CDR3 DNA reads TGTGCCAGCAGCCCTCGGACTAGCGGAGGTTACAATGAGCAGTTCTTC. It specifies CASSPRTSGGYNEQFF. Looking up the rest from reference TRBV9 and TRBJ2-1 gives the full variable domain: DSGVTQTPKHLITATGQRVTLRCSPRSGDLSVYWYQQSLDQGLQFLIQYYNGEERAKGNILERFSAQQFPDLHSELNLSSLELGDSALYFCASSPRTSGGYNEQFFGPGTRLTVL.

J is TRBJ1-5 and V is TRBV4-3; D is perhaps TRBD1 (6 bases). CDR1 and CDR2 (germline): LGHNA, YSLEER. The CDR3 has 14 amino acids. The V end lost 0 bases, the J end lost 6 bases, and 9 bases lay between the germline ends. CDR3 nucleotides: TGCGCCAGCAGCCAAGATCCGGGGGCTCAGCCCCAGCATTTT. Amino acids: CASSQDPGAQPQHF.

This clone has just a few counts. The genes are TRBV16 and TRBJ2-2, with D perhaps matching TRBD1 (5 bases). CDR3 size: 15 residues. Germline V lookup: CDR1 KGHSY, CDR2 FQNENV. Between the trimmed V and J ends, which lost 2 bases and 1 base, there was a span of 8 bases. The CDR3 DNA sequence: TGTGCCAGCAGCCAAACCAGGGTGAACACCGGGGAGCTGTTTTTT. Its translation is CASSQTRVNTGELFF. The full variable domain, completed using reference TRBV16 and TRBJ2-2, is GEEVAQTPKHLVRGEGQKAKLYCAPIKGHSYVFWYQQVLKNEFKFLISFQNENVFDETGMPKERFSAKCLPNSPCSLEIQATKLEDSAVYFCASSQTRVNTGELFFGEGSRLTVL.

This chain joins TRBV7-2 and TRBJ2-1; D uncertain. The germline gives CDR1 SGHTA, CDR2 FQGNSA. This CDR3 is built from 11 residues. V was clipped by 5 bases and J by 3 bases, with 2 bases between them. The CDR3 protein is CASSDYNEQFF. The CDR3 DNA is TGTGCCAGCAGCGACTACAATGAGCAGTTCTTC.

As regards this clone: The sample contains more than one DNA sequence encoding this CDR3. The CDR3 DNA reads TGTGCCAGCAGCGTAGGGACGGGAACTGAAGCTTTCTTT. Its translation: CASSVGTGTEAFF. The V gene is TRBV9, the J gene TRBJ1-1; no definite D call. Germline V gene lookup returns CDR1 SGDLS and CDR2 YYNGEE. V shed 0 bases and J shed 5 bases, with 8 bases lying between them. The CDR3 is 13 residues long.

The V and J genes are TRBV27 and TRBJ1-5; 7 bases are a match to TRBD1. CDR3 length: 16 residues. Per the germline V gene, CDR1 is MNHEY and CDR2 is SMNVEV (reference sequence). V trimming: 6 bases; J trimming: 0 bases; junction bases outside the gene matches: 8. The CDR3 DNA sequence: TGTGCCAGCAGACCCGACAGGGAACTTAGCAATCAGCCCCAGCATTTT. As protein: CASRPDRELSNQPQHF.

The V call is TRBV19, the J call TRBJ2-2; possibly TRBD2 for D (5 bases). V was trimmed by 11 bases and J by 2 bases, leaving 18 bases between them. The CDR3 length is 15 residues. The germline CDR1 and CDR2 sequences are LNHDA and SQIVND (reference sequence). The CDR3 reads CASAHLGLNTGELFF. The CDR3 DNA reads as TGTGCCTCAGCCCACCTAGGACTTAACACCGGGGAGCTGTTTTTT.

This clone was seen a single time. The chain uses TRBV4-1 and TRBJ2-1, with 13 positions matching TRBD2. This CDR3 region has 17 residues. Germline CDR1 is MGHRA and CDR2 is YSYEKL. V shed 2 bases, J shed 3 bases, and the junction held 4 bases outside the gene matches. The CDR3 DNA is TGCGCCAGCAGCCAACCGACTAGCGGGGGGCACTACAATGAGCAGTTCTTC. It is translated as CASSQPTSGGHYNEQFF.